Listed below are T cell receptor beta chains from one sample, sequenced in a study of cytomegalovirus exposure and HLA in healthy donors. Repertoires were generated with immunoSEQ multiplex PCR, while TCRdb's copy carries only in-frame clones and drops some. The table has 150,000 to 200,000 clones, nearly 80% seen once; the top ten hold 4.5% to 7.5%. Sequencing was done on a sample of PBMCs. Receptor source: a woman aged 30 to 39 in good health and CMV-seropositive. Both conserved end residues are part of each CDR3. Fields, in order: CDR3 DNA, CDR3 protein, J gene, clone size, D gene, V gene, CDR3 length. A D gene is named only where the DNA matches it firmly. The size entry is marked missing in some rows and otherwise reads once, few, many or a size class.

CDR3nt: TGTGCCAGCAGACCGGACAGCTCCACCGTCGGCTACACCTTC
CDR3aa: CASRPDSSTVGYTF
j_gene: TRBJ1-2
abundance: -
d_gene: -
v_gene: TRBV6-5
len: 14

CDR3nt: TGTGCCAGCAGCCACACGGACAGGGTCGATAAAGACGAGCAGTACTTC
CDR3aa: CASSHTDRVDKDEQYF
j_gene: TRBJ2-7
abundance: few
d_gene: TRBD1
v_gene: TRBV5-8
len: 16

CDR3nt: TGTGCCACGGACAGGGCGGTTGAAGCTTTCTTT
CDR3aa: CATDRAVEAFF
j_gene: TRBJ1-1
abundance: few
d_gene: TRBD1
v_gene: TRBV6-6
len: 11

CDR3nt: TGTGCCAGCAGCTTAGTTAGCGGGGCCCAAGAGACCCAGTACTTC
CDR3aa: CASSLVSGAQETQYF
j_gene: TRBJ2-5
abundance: -
d_gene: TRBD2
v_gene: TRBV7-2
len: 15

CDR3nt: TGTGCCAGTAGTATCAGGACAGGGCCCATGAACACTGAAGCTTTCTTT
CDR3aa: CASSIRTGPMNTEAFF
j_gene: TRBJ1-1
abundance: -
d_gene: TRBD1
v_gene: TRBV19
len: 16

CDR3nt: TGTGCCAGCAGTGAAGCGCTTGGGATTCTAGCGGGGGGTAAAAACATTCAGTACTTC
CDR3aa: CASSEALGILAGGKNIQYF
j_gene: TRBJ2-4
abundance: -
d_gene: TRBD2
v_gene: TRBV2
len: 19

CDR3nt: TGTGCCAGCGGACTCCCTAAGTGGGAGGGCCGTACAGATACGCAGTATTTT
CDR3aa: CASGLPKWEGRTDTQYF
j_gene: TRBJ2-3
abundance: -
d_gene: TRBD2
v_gene: TRBV11-1
len: 17

CDR3nt: TGTGCCAGCAGTTTTTCGGGACACCTGAACACTGAAGCTTTCTTT
CDR3aa: CASSFSGHLNTEAFF
j_gene: TRBJ1-1
abundance: -
d_gene: -
v_gene: TRBV27
len: 15

CDR3nt: TGTGCCAGCAGTCCCTTCGGCTATCCAGGAGAGACCCAGTACTTC
CDR3aa: CASSPFGYPGETQYF
j_gene: TRBJ2-5
abundance: -
d_gene: -
v_gene: TRBV5-5
len: 15

CDR3nt: TGTGCCAGTAGTTTCGGACAAGCCTCTGGGGCCAACGTCCTGACTTTC
CDR3aa: CASSFGQASGANVLTF
j_gene: TRBJ2-6
abundance: -
d_gene: -
v_gene: TRBV19
len: 16

CDR3nt: TGTGCCAGCAGTCCTCGACAGAGAAACACCATATATTTT
CDR3aa: CASSPRQRNTIYF
j_gene: TRBJ1-3
abundance: -
d_gene: -
v_gene: TRBV14
len: 13

CDR3nt: TGTGCCATCAGTGACCCCCTTGCAACTAATGAAAAACTGTTTTTT
CDR3aa: CAISDPLATNEKLFF
j_gene: TRBJ1-4
abundance: -
d_gene: -
v_gene: TRBV10-3
len: 15

CDR3nt: TGTGCCAGCTCACCACCCTACACCGGGGAGCTGTTTTTT
CDR3aa: CASSPPYTGELFF
j_gene: TRBJ2-2
abundance: -
d_gene: -
v_gene: TRBV18
len: 13

CDR3nt: TGTGCCAGCAGTTTACGGACTAGAATAAATGAGCAGTTCTTC
CDR3aa: CASSLRTRINEQFF
j_gene: TRBJ2-1
abundance: -
d_gene: TRBD2
v_gene: TRBV6-1
len: 14

CDR3nt: TGTGCAAGTCGCTTAGGTAAACTAGCGGGAGCCAATGAGCAGTTCTTC
CDR3aa: CASRLGKLAGANEQFF
j_gene: TRBJ2-1
abundance: -
d_gene: -
v_gene: TRBV12-2
len: 16

CDR3nt: TGCGCCAGCAGCAGGGACAGCGGCAATCAGCCCCAGCATTTT
CDR3aa: CASSRDSGNQPQHF
j_gene: TRBJ1-5
abundance: -
d_gene: TRBD1
v_gene: TRBV5-1
len: 14

CDR3nt: TGCGCCAGCAGCCAAGATGCGGACAGGGCGGGAGATACGCAGTATTTT
CDR3aa: CASSQDADRAGDTQYF
j_gene: TRBJ2-3
abundance: -
d_gene: TRBD1
v_gene: TRBV4-1
len: 16

CDR3nt: TGTGCCAGCAGCTTGGCCCAGGGTGTCATCACTGAAGCTTTCTTT
CDR3aa: CASSLAQGVITEAFF
j_gene: TRBJ1-1
abundance: -
d_gene: -
v_gene: TRBV7-9
len: 15

CDR3nt: TGTTCCAGCAGCTTAGGGACAAATGAAAAACTGTTTTTT
CDR3aa: CSSSLGTNEKLFF
j_gene: TRBJ1-4
abundance: -
d_gene: -
v_gene: TRBV7-9
len: 13

CDR3nt: TGTGCCAGCAGCCAGACGACAGGGGGCGTCGGAACAGATACGCAGTATTTT
CDR3aa: CASSQTTGGVGTDTQYF
j_gene: TRBJ2-3
abundance: -
d_gene: TRBD1
v_gene: TRBV11-3
len: 17

CDR3nt: TGTGCCACCAGCCTTGGGCGTGGTCAGCCCCAGCATTTT
CDR3aa: CATSLGRGQPQHF
j_gene: TRBJ1-5
abundance: -
d_gene: -
v_gene: TRBV15
len: 13

CDR3nt: TGTGCCAGCGGGCCCAAAGTAAATCAGCCCCAGCATTTT
CDR3aa: CASGPKVNQPQHF
j_gene: TRBJ1-5
abundance: -
d_gene: -
v_gene: TRBV28
len: 13

CDR3nt: TGTGCCAGCGGTACGACAGGGGTTGCTGGCTACACCTTC
CDR3aa: CASGTTGVAGYTF
j_gene: TRBJ1-2
abundance: -
d_gene: TRBD1
v_gene: TRBV28
len: 13

CDR3nt: TGTGCCAGCAGCAAAGGCGGGAAAGGGAATGAGCAGTTCTTC
CDR3aa: CASSKGGKGNEQFF
j_gene: TRBJ2-1
abundance: -
d_gene: -
v_gene: TRBV21-1
len: 14

CDR3nt: TGCGCCAGCAGCTTGCAACCGGGACAGGCTGAAAAACTGTTTTTT
CDR3aa: CASSLQPGQAEKLFF
j_gene: TRBJ1-4
abundance: -
d_gene: TRBD1
v_gene: TRBV5-1
len: 15

CDR3nt: TGTGCCAGTAGTCCCTGGGCCTTGAGAAGTGAAAAACTGTTTTTT
CDR3aa: CASSPWALRSEKLFF
j_gene: TRBJ1-4
abundance: -
d_gene: -
v_gene: TRBV19
len: 15

CDR3nt: TGTGCCAGCAGCGAGATCTCCGGGAGAAAAAGCCGAGCTTTCTTT
CDR3aa: CASSEISGRKSRAFF
j_gene: TRBJ1-1
abundance: -
d_gene: -
v_gene: TRBV7-9
len: 15

CDR3nt: TGTGCCAGCAGCTTTATGGTCCGGAGCTCCTATAATTCACCCCTCCACTTT
CDR3aa: CASSFMVRSSYNSPLHF
j_gene: TRBJ1-6
abundance: -
d_gene: -
v_gene: TRBV7-2
len: 17

CDR3nt: TGTGCCAGCGCCCTGACAGGGATGAACACTGAAGCTTTCTTT
CDR3aa: CASALTGMNTEAFF
j_gene: TRBJ1-1
abundance: -
d_gene: TRBD1
v_gene: TRBV19
len: 14

CDR3nt: TGCGCCAGCAGTTACCTAGCGGGAGACTCCTACGAGCAGTACTTC
CDR3aa: CASSYLAGDSYEQYF
j_gene: TRBJ2-7
abundance: once
d_gene: TRBD2
v_gene: TRBV5-1
len: 15

CDR3nt: TGTGCCAGCTCACCCTCGGACAGTCGCAAAGCTGGCTACACCTTC
CDR3aa: CASSPSDSRKAGYTF
j_gene: TRBJ1-2
abundance: -
d_gene: -
v_gene: TRBV18
len: 15

CDR3nt: TGTGCCAGCAGTTTCCGGGGGACTTATGGCTACACCTTC
CDR3aa: CASSFRGTYGYTF
j_gene: TRBJ1-2
abundance: -
d_gene: -
v_gene: TRBV28
len: 13

CDR3nt: TGTGCCGGAGTCGGACAGCTGAACACTGAAGCTTTCTTT
CDR3aa: CAGVGQLNTEAFF
j_gene: TRBJ1-1
abundance: -
d_gene: -
v_gene: TRBV2
len: 13

CDR3nt: TGTGCCAGCAGTTTGGGCCTGGTCTCTCCCTCCTACGAGCAGTACTTC
CDR3aa: CASSLGLVSPSYEQYF
j_gene: TRBJ2-7
abundance: -
d_gene: -
v_gene: TRBV27
len: 16

CDR3nt: TGTGCCATCATGGACAGGGAGAGATCTGAAGCTTTCTTT
CDR3aa: CAIMDRERSEAFF
j_gene: TRBJ1-1
abundance: -
d_gene: TRBD1
v_gene: TRBV10-3
len: 13

CDR3nt: TGTGCCAGCCGGGACAGGGTTGGAAACACCATATATTTT
CDR3aa: CASRDRVGNTIYF
j_gene: TRBJ1-3
abundance: -
d_gene: TRBD1
v_gene: TRBV6-1
len: 13

CDR3nt: TGTGCCAGCAGCTTAGGTTCAGGGGGCGCGTATGAGCAGTTCTTC
CDR3aa: CASSLGSGGAYEQFF
j_gene: TRBJ2-1
abundance: -
d_gene: TRBD1
v_gene: TRBV7-9
len: 15

CDR3nt: TGTGCCAGCAGCTCCCCCGAACCTGATTCGACTGGAGATGAGCAGTTCTTC
CDR3aa: CASSSPEPDSTGDEQFF
j_gene: TRBJ2-1
abundance: few
d_gene: -
v_gene: TRBV7-9
len: 17

CDR3nt: TGTGCCAGCAGCAACGAACAGGGTGGGGATGAGCAGTTCTTC
CDR3aa: CASSNEQGGDEQFF
j_gene: TRBJ2-1
abundance: -
d_gene: -
v_gene: TRBV5-4
len: 14

CDR3nt: TGTGCCAGCAGCGTGACGACAGGGGGCGCCGGGGAACCCCTCCACTTT
CDR3aa: CASSVTTGGAGEPLHF
j_gene: TRBJ1-6
abundance: -
d_gene: TRBD1
v_gene: TRBV9
len: 16

CDR3nt: TGCGCCAGCAGCCCGTCGGGGGCTGGAAACACCATATATTTT
CDR3aa: CASSPSGAGNTIYF
j_gene: TRBJ1-3
abundance: few
d_gene: -
v_gene: TRBV4-3
len: 14

CDR3nt: TGTGCCAGTGGGTTTTCGGACAGGACCTTC
CDR3aa: CASGFSDRTF
j_gene: TRBJ1-2
abundance: -
d_gene: TRBD1
v_gene: TRBV19
len: 10

CDR3nt: TGTGCCATCAGTGGTAAGACTAGCGGGAGCATATCCTACGAGCAGTACTTC
CDR3aa: CAISGKTSGSISYEQYF
j_gene: TRBJ2-7
abundance: -
d_gene: TRBD2
v_gene: TRBV10-3
len: 17

CDR3nt: TGTGCCAGCAGGGGGGCTAGCAATCAGCCCCAGCATTTT
CDR3aa: CASRGASNQPQHF
j_gene: TRBJ1-5
abundance: once
d_gene: -
v_gene: TRBV5-8
len: 13

CDR3nt: TGTGCCAGCAGTCAAGGACAGTCAGATACGCAGTATTTT
CDR3aa: CASSQGQSDTQYF
j_gene: TRBJ2-3
abundance: few
d_gene: -
v_gene: TRBV27
len: 13

CDR3nt: TGTGCCAGCAGCTTCCCCCGGGTGGGTATGAACACTGAAGCTTTCTTT
CDR3aa: CASSFPRVGMNTEAFF
j_gene: TRBJ1-1
abundance: -
d_gene: -
v_gene: TRBV11-2
len: 16

CDR3nt: TGTGCCAGCAGTTCCTCTCGGGCCCAGTACTTC
CDR3aa: CASSSSRAQYF
j_gene: TRBJ2-5
abundance: -
d_gene: -
v_gene: TRBV27
len: 11

CDR3nt: TGTGCCAGCAGTTTAACCAGGGATATGGAGACCCAGTACTTC
CDR3aa: CASSLTRDMETQYF
j_gene: TRBJ2-5
abundance: -
d_gene: -
v_gene: TRBV7-9
len: 14

CDR3nt: TGTGCCAGCAGCCGGGGGTTAGGGACCAATGAGCAGTTCTTC
CDR3aa: CASSRGLGTNEQFF
j_gene: TRBJ2-1
abundance: -
d_gene: -
v_gene: TRBV27
len: 14

CDR3nt: TGTGCCAGCAGTGGGGATAGAGGGAGAGGGTCCAATCAGCCCCAGCATTTT
CDR3aa: CASSGDRGRGSNQPQHF
j_gene: TRBJ1-5
abundance: -
d_gene: -
v_gene: TRBV6-1
len: 17

CDR3nt: TGCGCCAGCAGCCAAGCCCTCGGTCTTAACTCCTACAATGAGCAGTTCTTC
CDR3aa: CASSQALGLNSYNEQFF
j_gene: TRBJ2-1
abundance: -
d_gene: -
v_gene: TRBV4-1
len: 17

CDR3nt: TGTGCCAGCAGCTCTCGACAGGGGGCTATCACCGGGGAGCTGTTTTTT
CDR3aa: CASSSRQGAITGELFF
j_gene: TRBJ2-2
abundance: -
d_gene: TRBD1
v_gene: TRBV9
len: 16

CDR3nt: TGTGCCACCAGCAAAGTGAGAGGGATTAGCAATCAGCCCCAGCATTTT
CDR3aa: CATSKVRGISNQPQHF
j_gene: TRBJ1-5
abundance: -
d_gene: -
v_gene: TRBV15
len: 16

CDR3nt: TGTGCCAGCAGCGTACAGGGCTATGAGCAGTTCTTC
CDR3aa: CASSVQGYEQFF
j_gene: TRBJ2-1
abundance: once
d_gene: -
v_gene: TRBV11-2
len: 12

CDR3nt: TGTGCCAGCAGCCAGACTAGCGGGGTCTCCTACGAGCAGTACTTC
CDR3aa: CASSQTSGVSYEQYF
j_gene: TRBJ2-7
abundance: -
d_gene: TRBD2
v_gene: TRBV28
len: 15